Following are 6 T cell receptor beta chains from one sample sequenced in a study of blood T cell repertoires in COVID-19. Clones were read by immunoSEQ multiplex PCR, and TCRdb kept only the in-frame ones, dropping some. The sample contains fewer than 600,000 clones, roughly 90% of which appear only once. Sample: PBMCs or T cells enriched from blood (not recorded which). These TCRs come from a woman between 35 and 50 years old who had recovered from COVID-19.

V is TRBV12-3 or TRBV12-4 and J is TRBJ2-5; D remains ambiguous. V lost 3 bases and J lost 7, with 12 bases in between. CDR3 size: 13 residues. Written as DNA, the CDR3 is TGTGCCAGCAGTTTCGACCCCCTAGGGACCCAGTACTTC. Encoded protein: CASSFDPLGTQYF.

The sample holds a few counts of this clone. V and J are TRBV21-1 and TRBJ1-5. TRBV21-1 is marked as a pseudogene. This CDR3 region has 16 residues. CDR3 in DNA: TGTGCCAGCAGCAAAGGCCAAATCTATAGCAATCAGCCCCAGCATTTT. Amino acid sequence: CASSKGQIYSNQPQHF.

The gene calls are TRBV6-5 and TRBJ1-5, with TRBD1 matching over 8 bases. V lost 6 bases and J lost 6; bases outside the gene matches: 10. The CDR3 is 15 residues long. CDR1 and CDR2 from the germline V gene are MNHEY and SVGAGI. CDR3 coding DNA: TGTGCCAGCAGCCAAGAGCGGACAGGGCGTCAGCCCCAGCATTTT. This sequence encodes CASSQERTGRQPQHF.

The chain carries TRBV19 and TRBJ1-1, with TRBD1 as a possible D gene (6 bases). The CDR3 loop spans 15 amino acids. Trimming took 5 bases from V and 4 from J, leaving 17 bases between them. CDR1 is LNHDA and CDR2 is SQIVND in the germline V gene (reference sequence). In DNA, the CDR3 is TGTGCCAGTAGTGCCGGCAGGGGCCCGGGCACTGAAGCTTTCTTT. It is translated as CASSAGRGPGTEAFF.

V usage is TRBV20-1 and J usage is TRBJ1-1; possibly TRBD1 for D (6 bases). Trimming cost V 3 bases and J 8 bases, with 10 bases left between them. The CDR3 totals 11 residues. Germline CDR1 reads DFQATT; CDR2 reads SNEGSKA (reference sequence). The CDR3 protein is CSARTGREAFF. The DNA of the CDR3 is TGCAGTGCTAGGACAGGCCGCGAAGCTTTCTTT.

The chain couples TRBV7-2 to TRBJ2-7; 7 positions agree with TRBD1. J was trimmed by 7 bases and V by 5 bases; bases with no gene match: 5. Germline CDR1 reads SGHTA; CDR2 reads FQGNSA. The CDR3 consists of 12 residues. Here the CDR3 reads CASSLDRVEQYF. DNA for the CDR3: TGTGCCAGCAGCCTAGACAGGGTTGAGCAGTACTTC.